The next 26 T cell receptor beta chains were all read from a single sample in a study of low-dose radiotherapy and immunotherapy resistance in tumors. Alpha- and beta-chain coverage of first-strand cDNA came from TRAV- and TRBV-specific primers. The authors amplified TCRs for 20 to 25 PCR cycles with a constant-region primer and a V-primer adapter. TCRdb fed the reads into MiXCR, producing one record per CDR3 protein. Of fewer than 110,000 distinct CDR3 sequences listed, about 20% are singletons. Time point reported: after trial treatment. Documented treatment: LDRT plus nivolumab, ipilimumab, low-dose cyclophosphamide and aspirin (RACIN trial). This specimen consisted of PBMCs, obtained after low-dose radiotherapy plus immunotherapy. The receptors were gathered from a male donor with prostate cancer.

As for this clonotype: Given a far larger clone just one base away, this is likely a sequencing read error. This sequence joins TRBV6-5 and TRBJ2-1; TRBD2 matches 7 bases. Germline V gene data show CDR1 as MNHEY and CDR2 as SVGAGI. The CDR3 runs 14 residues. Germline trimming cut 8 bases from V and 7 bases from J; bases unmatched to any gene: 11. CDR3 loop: CASGRDFEGNEQFF. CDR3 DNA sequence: TGTGCCAGCGGGAGGGACTTCGAGGGGAATGAGCAGTTCTTC.

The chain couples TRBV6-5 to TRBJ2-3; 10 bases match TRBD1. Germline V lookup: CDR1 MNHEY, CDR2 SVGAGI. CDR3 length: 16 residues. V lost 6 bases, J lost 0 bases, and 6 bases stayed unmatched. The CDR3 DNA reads TGTGCCAGCAGCGGGACAGGGGTACTAAGCACAGATACGCAGTATTTT. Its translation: CASSGTGVLSTDTQYF.

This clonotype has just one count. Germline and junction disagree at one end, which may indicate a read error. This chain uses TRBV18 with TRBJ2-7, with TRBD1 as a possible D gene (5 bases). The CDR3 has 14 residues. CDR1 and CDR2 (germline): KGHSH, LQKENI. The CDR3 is CASSPFAGSSEQYF. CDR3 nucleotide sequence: TGTGCCAGCTCACCCTTCGCAGGGTCCTCCGAGCAGTACTTC.

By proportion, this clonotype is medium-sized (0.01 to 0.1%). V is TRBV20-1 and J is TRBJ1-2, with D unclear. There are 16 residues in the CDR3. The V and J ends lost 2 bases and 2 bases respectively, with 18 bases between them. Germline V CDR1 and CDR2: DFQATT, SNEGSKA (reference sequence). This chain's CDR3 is CSARTPRKYHNYGYTF. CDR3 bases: TGCAGTGCTAGAACCCCCCGGAAGTATCACAACTATGGCTACACCTTC.

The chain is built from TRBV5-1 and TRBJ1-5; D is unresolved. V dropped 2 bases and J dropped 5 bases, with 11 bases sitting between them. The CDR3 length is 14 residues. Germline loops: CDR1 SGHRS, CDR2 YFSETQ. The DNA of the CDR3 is TGCGCCAGCAGCTTTGATGGCACCTATCAGCCCCAGCATTTT. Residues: CASSFDGTYQPQHF.

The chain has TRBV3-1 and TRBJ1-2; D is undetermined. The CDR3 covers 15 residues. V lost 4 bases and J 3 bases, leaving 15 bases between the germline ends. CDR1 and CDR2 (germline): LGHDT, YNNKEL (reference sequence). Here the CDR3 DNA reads TGTGCCAGCAGCCCACCACGGGCATTGGACTATGGCTACACCTTC. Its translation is CASSPPRALDYGYTF.

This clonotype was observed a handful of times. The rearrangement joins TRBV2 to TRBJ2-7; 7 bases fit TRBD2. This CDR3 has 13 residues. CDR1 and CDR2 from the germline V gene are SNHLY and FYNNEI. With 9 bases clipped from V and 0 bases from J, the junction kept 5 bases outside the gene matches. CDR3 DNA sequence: TGTGCCAGTGGGGGGGTATTCTCCTACGAGCAGTACTTC. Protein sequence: CASGGVFSYEQYF. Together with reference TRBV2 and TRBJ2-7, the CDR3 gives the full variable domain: EPEVTQTPSHQVTQMGQEVILRCVPISNHLYFYWYRQILGQKVEFLVSFYNNEISEKSEIFDDQFSVERPDGSNFTLKIRSTKLEDSAMYFCASGGVFSYEQYFGPGTRLTVT.

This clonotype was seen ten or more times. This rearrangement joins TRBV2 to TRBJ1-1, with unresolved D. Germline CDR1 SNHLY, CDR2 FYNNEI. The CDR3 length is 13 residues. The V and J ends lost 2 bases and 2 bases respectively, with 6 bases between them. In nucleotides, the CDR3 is TGTGCCAGCAGTGAATGGGGTAACACTGAAGCTTTCTTT. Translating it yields CASSEWGNTEAFF.

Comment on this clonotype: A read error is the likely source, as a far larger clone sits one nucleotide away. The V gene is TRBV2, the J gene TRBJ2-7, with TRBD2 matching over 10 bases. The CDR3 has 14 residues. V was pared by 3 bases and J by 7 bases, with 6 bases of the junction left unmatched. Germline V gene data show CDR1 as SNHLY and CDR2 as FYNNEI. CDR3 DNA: TGTGCCAGCAGTGAGGAGCGGGGGGGCAATGAGCAGTACTTC. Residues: CASSEERGGNEQYF.

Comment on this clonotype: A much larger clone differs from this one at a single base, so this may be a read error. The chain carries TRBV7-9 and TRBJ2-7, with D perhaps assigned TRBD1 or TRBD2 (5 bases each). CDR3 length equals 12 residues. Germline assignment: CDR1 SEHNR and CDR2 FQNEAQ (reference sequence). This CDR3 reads CANSFEGNEQYF. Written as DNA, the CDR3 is TGTGCCAACAGCTTCGAGGGGAACGAGCAGTACTTC.

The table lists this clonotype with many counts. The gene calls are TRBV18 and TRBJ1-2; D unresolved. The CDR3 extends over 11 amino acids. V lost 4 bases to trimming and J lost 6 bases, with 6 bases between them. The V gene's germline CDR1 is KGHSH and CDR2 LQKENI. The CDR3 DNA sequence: TGTGCCAGCTCACGTGCAGATGGCTACACCTTC. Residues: CASSRADGYTF.

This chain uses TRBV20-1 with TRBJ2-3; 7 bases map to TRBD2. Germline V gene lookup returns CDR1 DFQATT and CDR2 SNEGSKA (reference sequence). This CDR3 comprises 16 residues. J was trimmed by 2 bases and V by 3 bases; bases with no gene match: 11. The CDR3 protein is CSASVILAAYTDTQYF. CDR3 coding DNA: TGCAGTGCTAGCGTGATTCTAGCGGCGTACACAGATACGCAGTATTTT.

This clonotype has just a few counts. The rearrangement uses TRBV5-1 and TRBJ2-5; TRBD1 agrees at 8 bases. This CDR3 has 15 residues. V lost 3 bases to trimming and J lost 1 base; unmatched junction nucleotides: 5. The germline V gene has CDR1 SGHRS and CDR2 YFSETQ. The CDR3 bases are TGCGCCAGCAGCTCTGGACAGGGTCGCCAAGAGACCCAGTACTTC. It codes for CASSSGQGRQETQYF.

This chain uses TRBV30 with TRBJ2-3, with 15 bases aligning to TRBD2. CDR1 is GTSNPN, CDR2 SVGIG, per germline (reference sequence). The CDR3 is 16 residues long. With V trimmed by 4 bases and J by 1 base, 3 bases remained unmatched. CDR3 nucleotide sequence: TGTGCCTGGATGGGACTAGCGGGGGGCCGCACAGATACGCAGTATTTT. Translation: CAWMGLAGGRTDTQYF.

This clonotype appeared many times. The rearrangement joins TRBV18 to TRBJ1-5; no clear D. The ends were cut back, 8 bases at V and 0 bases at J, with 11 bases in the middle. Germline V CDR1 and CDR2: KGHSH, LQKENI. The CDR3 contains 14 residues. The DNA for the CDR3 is TGTGCCAGCAGTCCAGACAATAGCAATCAGCCCCAGCATTTT. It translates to CASSPDNSNQPQHF.

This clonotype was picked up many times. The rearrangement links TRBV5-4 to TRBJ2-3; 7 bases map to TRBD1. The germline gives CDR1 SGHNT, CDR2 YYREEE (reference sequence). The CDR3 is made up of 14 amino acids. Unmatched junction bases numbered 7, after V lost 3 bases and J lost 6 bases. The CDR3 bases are TGTGCCAGCAGCTCGGGACAGCCGCAGGATACGCAGTATTTT. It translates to CASSSGQPQDTQYF.

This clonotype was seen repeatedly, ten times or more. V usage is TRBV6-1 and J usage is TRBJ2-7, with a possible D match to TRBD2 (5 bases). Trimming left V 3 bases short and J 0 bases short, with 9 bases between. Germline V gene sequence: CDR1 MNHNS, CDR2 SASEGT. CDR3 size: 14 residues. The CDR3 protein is CASSDMGSSYEQYF. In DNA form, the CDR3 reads TGTGCCAGCAGTGATATGGGGAGCTCCTACGAGCAGTACTTC.

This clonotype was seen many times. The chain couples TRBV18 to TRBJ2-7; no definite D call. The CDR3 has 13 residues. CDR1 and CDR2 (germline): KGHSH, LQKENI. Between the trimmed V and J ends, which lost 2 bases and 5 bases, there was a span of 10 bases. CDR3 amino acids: CASSPGVRDEQYF. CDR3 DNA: TGTGCCAGCTCACCAGGGGTAAGGGACGAGCAGTACTTC.

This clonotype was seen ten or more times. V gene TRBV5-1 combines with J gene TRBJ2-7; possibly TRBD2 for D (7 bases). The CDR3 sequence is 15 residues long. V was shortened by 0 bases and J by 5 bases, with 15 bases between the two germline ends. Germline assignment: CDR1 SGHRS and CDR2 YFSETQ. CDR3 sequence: CASSLASGTSNEQYF. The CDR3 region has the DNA TGCGCCAGCAGCTTGGCCAGCGGGACATCCAACGAGCAGTACTTC.

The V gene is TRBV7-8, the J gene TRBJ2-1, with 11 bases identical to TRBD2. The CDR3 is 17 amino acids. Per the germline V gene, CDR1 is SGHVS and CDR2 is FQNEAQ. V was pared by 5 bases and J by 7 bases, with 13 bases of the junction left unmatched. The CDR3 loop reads CASSPQLAGELRNEQFF. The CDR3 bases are TGTGCCAGCAGCCCGCAACTAGCGGGAGAATTGCGAAATGAGCAGTTCTTC.

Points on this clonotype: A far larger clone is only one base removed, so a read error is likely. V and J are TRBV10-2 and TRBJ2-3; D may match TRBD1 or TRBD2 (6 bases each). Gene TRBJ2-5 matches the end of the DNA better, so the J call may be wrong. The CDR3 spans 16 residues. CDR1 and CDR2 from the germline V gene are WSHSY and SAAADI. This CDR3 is CASSDPRGFEGGTQYF. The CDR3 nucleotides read TGCGCCAGCAGTGACCCTCGGGGCTTCGAGGGGGGGACCCAGTACTTC.

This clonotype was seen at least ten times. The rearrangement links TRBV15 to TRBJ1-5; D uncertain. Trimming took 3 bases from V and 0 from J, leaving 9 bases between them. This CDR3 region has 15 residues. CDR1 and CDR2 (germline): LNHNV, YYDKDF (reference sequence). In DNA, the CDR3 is TGTGCCACCAGCAGCCCCCGTCATAGCAATCAGCCCCAGCATTTT. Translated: CATSSPRHSNQPQHF.

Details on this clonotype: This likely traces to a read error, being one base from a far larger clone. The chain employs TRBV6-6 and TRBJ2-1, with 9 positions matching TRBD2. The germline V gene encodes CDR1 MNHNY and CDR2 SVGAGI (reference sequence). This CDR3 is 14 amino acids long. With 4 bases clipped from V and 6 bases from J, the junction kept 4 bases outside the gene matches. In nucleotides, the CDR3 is TGTGCCAGCAGTTCTAGCGGGGAGGTCAATGAGCAGTTCTTC. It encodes CASSSSGEVNEQFF.

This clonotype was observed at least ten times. Here the CDR3 DNA reads TGCAGCTCCGGGAGAGGACAGGACACTGAAGCTTTCTTT. Amino acids: CSSGRGQDTEAFF. The V gene is TRBV29-1, the J gene TRBJ1-1; TRBD1 matches 7 bases. The junction had 9 bases not matched to a gene; V was cut back by 8 bases and J by 3 bases. The CDR3 contains 13 residues. Germline CDR1 SQVTM, CDR2 ANQGSEA.

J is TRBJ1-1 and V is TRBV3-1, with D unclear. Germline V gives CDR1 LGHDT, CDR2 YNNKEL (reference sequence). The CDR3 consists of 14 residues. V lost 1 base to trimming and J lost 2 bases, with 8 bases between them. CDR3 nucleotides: TGTGCCAGCAGCCAAGTGAGCGGAAACACTGAAGCTTTCTTT. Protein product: CASSQVSGNTEAFF.

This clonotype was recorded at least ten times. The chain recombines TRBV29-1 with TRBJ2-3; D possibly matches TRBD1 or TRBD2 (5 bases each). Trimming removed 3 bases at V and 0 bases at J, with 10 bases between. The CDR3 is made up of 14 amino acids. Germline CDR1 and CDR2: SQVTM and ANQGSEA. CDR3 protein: CSVEKGTSTDTQYF. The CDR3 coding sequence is TGCAGCGTTGAGAAGGGGACCAGCACAGATACGCAGTATTTT.